This T cell receptor (beta chain) was recovered during a study of T cells in Graves' hyperthyroidism and ophthalmopathy. A NOSPECS grade of at least 4, a Clinical Activity Score of at least 3 and duration under 3 months were recorded in ophthalmopathy patients. Amplification of TCR beta CDR3 regions used RNA as the template. In the first-round RT-PCR of the TCR CDR3, the HTBI primer set was used. TCRdb re-derived calls from the multiplex PCR reads in MiXCR, one entry per CDR3 protein. Of about 500,000 distinct CDR3 sequences in the sample, 16% were seen once. Germline values: CDR1 SGHDN, CDR2 FVKESK. V was cut by 1 base and J by 0 bases, with 10 bases left in between. The CDR3 length is 16 residues.

The gene calls are TRBV14 and TRBJ2-1; D might be TRBD2 (5 bases). The specimen was blood. The sequence was collected from a woman under 40 with Graves' ophthalmopathy. The CDR3 sequence: CASSQVNGNSYNEQFF. In nucleotides, the CDR3 is TGTGCCAGCAGCCAAGTGAACGGGAACTCCTACAATGAGCAGTTCTTC.